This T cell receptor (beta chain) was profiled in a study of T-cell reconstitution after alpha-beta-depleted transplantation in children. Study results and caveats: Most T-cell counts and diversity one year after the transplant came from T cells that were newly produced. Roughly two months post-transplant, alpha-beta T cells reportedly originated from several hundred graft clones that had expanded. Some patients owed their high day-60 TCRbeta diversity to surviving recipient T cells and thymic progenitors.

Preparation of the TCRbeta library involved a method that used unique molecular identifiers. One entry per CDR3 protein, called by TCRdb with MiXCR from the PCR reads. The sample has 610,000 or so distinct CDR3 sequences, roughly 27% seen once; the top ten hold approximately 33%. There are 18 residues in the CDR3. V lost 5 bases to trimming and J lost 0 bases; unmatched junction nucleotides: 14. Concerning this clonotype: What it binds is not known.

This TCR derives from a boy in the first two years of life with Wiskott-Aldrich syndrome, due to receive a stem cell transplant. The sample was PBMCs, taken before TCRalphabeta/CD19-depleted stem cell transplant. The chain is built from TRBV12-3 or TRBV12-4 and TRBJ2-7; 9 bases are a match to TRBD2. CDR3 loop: CASSTRGPSGIRSYEQYF. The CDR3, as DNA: TGTGCCAGCAGTACCCGGGGGCCTAGCGGGATCCGCTCCTACGAGCAGTACTTC.